The rows below give T cell receptor beta chains drawn from one sample of a study of shared clonotypes between healthy human individuals. Profiling relied on immunoSEQ multiplex PCR, and the TCRdb table lists in-frame clones only, not all of them. The sample has millions of clones, approximately 92% seen once; the top ten hold more than 0.12%. Sequenced input: naive CD4+ T cells sorted from blood. These receptors came from a man between 18 and 35 years old in good health. The CDR3 runs from the conserved cysteine through the conserved F or W. The D gene is left open where the match is weak. Size tells how often a clone was seen (once, few, many) or the class of an expanded clone, and some rows leave it out.

clone size,J gene,V gene,D gene,CDR3 protein,CDR3 DNA
.,TRBJ2-7,TRBV6-1,.,CASSDTLSYEQYF,TGTGCCAGCAGTGACACCCTATCCTACGAGCAGTACTTC
.,TRBJ2-7,TRBV10-1,.,CASSPGDRNYEQYF,TGCGCCAGCAGCCCTGGAGACAGAAACTACGAGCAGTACTTC
once,TRBJ1-3,TRBV5-6,.,CAKQAPFLSISGNTIYF,TGTGCCAAGCAAGCCCCCTTTTTGAGCATTTCTGGAAACACCATATATTTT
.,TRBJ1-2,TRBV29-1,TRBD1,CSVGTGDGYTF,TGCAGCGTTGGGACAGGGGATGGCTACACCTTC
.,TRBJ2-7,TRBV7-2,TRBD2,CASSLRGGPSYEQYF,TGTGCCAGCAGCTTACGGGGGGGCCCTAGCTACGAGCAGTACTTC
.,TRBJ2-5,TRBV2,.,CASSRAGQETQYF,TGTGCCAGCAGTAGGGCGGGGCAAGAGACCCAGTACTTC
.,TRBJ1-2,TRBV12-5,.,CASGLPTLGGINYGYTF,TGTGCTAGTGGTTTGCCCACTCTTGGAGGGATCAACTATGGCTACACCTTC
.,TRBJ1-4,TRBV5-1,.,CASSSQGNEKLFF,TGCGCCAGCAGTTCGCAGGGTAATGAAAAACTGTTTTTT
.,TRBJ2-7,TRBV14,.,CASSQDLYGLSEQYF,TGTGCCAGCAGCCAAGATCTTTACGGATTAAGCGAGCAGTACTTC
once,TRBJ2-1,TRBV9,.,CASSGTLHWEQFF,TGTGCCAGCAGCGGGACCCTTCATTGGGAGCAGTTCTTC
.,TRBJ2-3,TRBV5-1,.,CASSLAGDITDTQYF,TGCGCCAGCAGCTTGGCGGGGGACATCACAGATACGCAGTATTTT
.,TRBJ1-5,TRBV6-1,.,CASSEWTDFNQPQHF,TGTGCCAGCAGTGAATGGACAGACTTTAATCAGCCCCAGCATTTT
.,TRBJ1-5,TRBV28,.,CASIPGGSYSNQPQHF,TGTGCCAGCATCCCGGGGGGCAGCTATAGCAATCAGCCCCAGCATTTT
.,TRBJ1-1,TRBV5-1,.,CASSSSGTEAFF,TGCGCCAGCAGCTCCTCCGGGACAGAAGCTTTCTTT
.,TRBJ2-3,TRBV5-1,.,CASSTKGSPDSTDTQYF,TGCGCCAGCAGCACAAAGGGCTCTCCCGATAGCACAGATACGCAGTATTTT
.,TRBJ1-2,TRBV5-1,TRBD1,CASSTGQGNGGYTF,TGCGCCAGCAGCACCGGACAGGGGAATGGTGGCTACACCTTC
.,TRBJ2-2,TRBV6-1,.,CASSEALRNTGELFF,TGTGCCAGCAGTGAAGCGCTACGTAACACCGGGGAGCTGTTTTTT
.,TRBJ2-1,TRBV5-1,TRBD2,CASSRTGTSNEQFF,TGCGCCAGCAGCCGTACCGGGACTAGCAATGAGCAGTTCTTC
.,TRBJ2-2,TRBV6-5,.,CASRAWDTGELFF,TGTGCCAGCAGAGCGTGGGACACCGGGGAGCTGTTTTTT
.,TRBJ1-5,TRBV28,.,CASSSGAYSNQPQHF,TGTGCCAGCAGTTCAGGGGCTTATAGCAATCAGCCCCAGCATTTT
.,TRBJ2-4,TRBV30,TRBD1,CAWSVSGTRGPSYIQYF,TGTGCCTGGAGTGTATCCGGTACCAGGGGGCCGTCGTACATTCAGTACTTC
.,TRBJ2-1,TRBV2,TRBD1,CARSTGTGGYNEQFF,TGTGCCAGATCGACCGGGACAGGGGGCTACAATGAGCAGTTCTTC
.,TRBJ2-7,TRBV11-2,TRBD1,CASTLRRDRIYEQYF,TGTGCCAGCACCCTCCGCCGGGACAGGATCTACGAGCAGTACTTC
.,TRBJ2-7,TRBV6-5,TRBD1,CASSYGGQGTYEQYF,TGTGCCAGCAGTTACGGGGGACAGGGCACCTACGAGCAGTACTTC
.,TRBJ1-1,TRBV18,.,CASSSQRFENTEAFF,TGTGCCAGCTCAAGTCAACGGTTCGAGAACACTGAAGCTTTCTTT
.,TRBJ1-2,TRBV4-1,.,CASSQGDRISYGYTF,TGCGCCAGCAGCCAAGGCGACAGGATATCCTATGGCTACACCTTC
.,TRBJ1-2,TRBV6-1,TRBD1,CASSTPGQGSGYTF,TGTGCCAGCAGTACTCCGGGACAGGGAAGTGGCTACACCTTC
.,TRBJ1-1,TRBV5-6,.,CASSLSQVNSMNTEAFF,TGTGCCAGCAGCTTGTCCCAGGTCAACAGCATGAACACTGAAGCTTTCTTT
.,TRBJ2-5,TRBV7-9,TRBD2,CASSFGSGGQETQYF,TGTGCCAGCAGCTTCGGTAGCGGGGGTCAAGAGACCCAGTACTTC
.,TRBJ2-1,TRBV11-2,TRBD1,CASSRDRVSVVEQFF,TGTGCCAGCAGCCGGGACAGGGTCTCCGTTGTGGAGCAGTTCTTC
.,TRBJ2-3,TRBV18,.,CASSPLDTQYF,TGTGCCAGCTCACCGTTAGATACGCAGTATTTT
.,TRBJ2-1,TRBV7-9,.,CASSLDYTYNEQFF,TGTGCCAGCAGTCTTGATTATACCTACAATGAGCAGTTCTTC
.,TRBJ2-1,TRBV15,.,CATSRGQGTYNEQFF,TGTGCCACCAGCAGAGGTCAGGGGACCTACAATGAGCAGTTCTTC
.,TRBJ1-2,TRBV5-1,TRBD1,CASSRGQGKYGYTF,TGCGCCAGCAGCCGCGGACAGGGGAAGTATGGCTACACCTTC
once,TRBJ2-3,TRBV12-5,TRBD2,CASGLALAGSTDTQYF,TGTGCTAGTGGTTTGGCACTAGCGGGTAGCACAGATACGCAGTATTTT
.,TRBJ2-7,TRBV7-9,TRBD1,CASSRLTGSGEQYF,TGTGCCAGCAGCAGACTGACAGGGTCCGGGGAGCAGTACTTC
few,TRBJ1-1,TRBV9,.,CASSVAPGNTEAFF,TGTGCCAGCAGCGTAGCGCCAGGGAACACTGAAGCTTTCTTT
.,TRBJ1-5,TRBV10-3,.,CAISESPNQPQHF,TGTGCCATCAGTGAGTCCCCGAATCAGCCCCAGCATTTT
.,TRBJ2-1,TRBV15,TRBD2,CATSRRDTLAGGAVVF,TGTGCCACCAGCCGTCGGGACACCCTAGCGGGGGGGGCCGTTGTCTTC
.,TRBJ1-3,TRBV7-9,.,CASSFGPISGNTIYF,TGTGCCAGCAGCTTCGGCCCGATCTCTGGAAACACCATATATTTT
.,TRBJ2-7,TRBV5-1,.,CASSLSYSYEQYF,TGCGCCAGCAGCTTAAGTTACTCCTACGAGCAGTACTTC
.,TRBJ2-3,TRBV2,TRBD1,CASSEIGGLGDTQYF,TGTGCCAGCAGTGAAATAGGGGGCCTGGGAGATACGCAGTATTTT
.,TRBJ1-3,TRBV5-1,.,CASSLPAQGPSGNTIYF,TGCGCCAGCAGCTTGCCGGCCCAAGGGCCCTCTGGAAACACCATATATTTT
.,TRBJ1-1,TRBV5-6,.,CASRTLGLNTEAFF,TGTGCCAGCAGGACATTAGGGTTGAACACTGAAGCTTTCTTT
.,TRBJ2-1,TRBV7-8,TRBD2,CASSLRRGAYNEQFF,TGTGCCAGCAGCTTAAGGCGGGGGGCTTACAATGAGCAGTTCTTC
once,TRBJ1-5,TRBV7-8,TRBD1,CASSFGTVGISNQPQHF,TGTGCCAGCAGCTTCGGGACAGTAGGGATTAGCAATCAGCCCCAGCATTTT
.,TRBJ1-1,TRBV5-4,.,CASSFRRENTEAFF,TGTGCCAGCAGTTTCAGACGGGAGAACACTGAAGCTTTCTTT
.,TRBJ2-7,TRBV4-1,TRBD2,CASSQGRRTSESYEQYF,TGCGCCAGCAGCCAAGGCAGAAGGACTAGCGAGTCCTACGAGCAGTACTTC
.,TRBJ1-6,TRBV30,.,CAWSPRRGNSPLHF,TGTGCCTGGAGTCCGAGGAGAGGAAATTCACCCCTCCACTTT
.,TRBJ2-7,TRBV28,.,CASSPRDEQYF,TGTGCCAGCAGTCCTAGAGACGAGCAGTACTTC
.,TRBJ1-6,TRBV19,.,CASSIGGSNSPLHF,TGTGCCAGTAGTATTGGAGGGAGTAATTCACCCCTCCACTTT
.,TRBJ2-1,TRBV6-6,.,CASSYRQGTNEQFF,TGTGCCAGCAGTTACCGGCAGGGTACGAATGAGCAGTTCTTC
.,TRBJ2-2,TRBV19,.,CASSMLDHTGELFF,TGTGCCAGTAGTATGTTGGACCACACCGGGGAGCTGTTTTTT
.,TRBJ2-1,TRBV4-1,TRBD1,CASSQEHTLAGGIYNEQFF,TGCGCCAGCAGCCAAGAACACACACTTGCAGGGGGCATCTACAATGAGCAGTTCTTC
.,TRBJ2-7,TRBV4-3,TRBD2,CASSQESSSGSKQYF,TGCGCCAGCAGCCAAGAATCGTCTAGCGGGAGCAAGCAGTACTTC